This record covers a single T cell receptor (beta chain). Authors' analysis steps: Reference gene primer amplification yielded estimated nucleated cell counts. Assay: immunoSEQ multiplex PCR; the TCRdb copy retains only in-frame clones and omits some. The V and J calls and the clone size are those of that table, but D and trimming were determined from the DNA. The sample yields around 450,000 clones, around nine tenths seen once. Trimming took off 7 bases at V and 5 bases at J, with 16 bases between the two ends. The CDR3 spans 14 residues. Germline assignment: CDR1 SGHTA and CDR2 FQGNSA. The data were taken from a study of blood T cell repertoires in COVID-19. Looking at the study overall: Material from acute and convalescent COVID-19 was sourced from the United States, Italy and Spain. Sample material is recorded as cDNA or gDNA derived from T cells, B-cell-depleted T cells, or PBMCs.

This TCR came from a woman in her 30s with acute or convalescent COVID-19. The chain joins TRBV7-2 to TRBJ2-3, with a weak D call TRBD2 (6 bases). Sample: peripheral blood. In nucleotides, the CDR3 is TGTGCCAGCACTCAAAGGAGGGCGGAAGATACGCAGTATTTT. It specifies CASTQRRAEDTQYF. The whole variable domain, remainder taken from reference TRBV7-2 and TRBJ2-3, is GAGVSQSPSNKVTEKGKDVELRCDPISGHTALYWYRQSLGQGLEFLIYFQGNSAPDKSGLPSDRFSAERTGGSVSTLTIQRTQQEDSAVYLCASTQRRAEDTQYFGPGTRLTVL.